This T cell receptor beta chain was retrieved from a study of blood T cell repertoires in COVID-19. Study at large: Material from acute and convalescent COVID-19 was sourced from the United States, Italy and Spain. From T cells, B-cell-depleted T cells, or PBMCs came the material, which was cDNA or gDNA.

Original data processing: By means of reference gene primer amplification, nucleated cell counts were estimated. Clones were sequenced by immunoSEQ multiplex PCR, and TCRdb holds only the in-frame ones, with some missing. D and trimming come from the DNA, and the V and J calls and clone size come from that table. The sample has 100,000 or so clones, roughly 86% seen once. Sequenced material: peripheral blood. This receptor was obtained from a man in his fifties or sixties with active or convalescent COVID-19.

The CDR3 region is CASSTDDRKLFF. The CDR3 DNA is TGTGCCAGCAGCACCGACGACAGGAAACTGTTTTTT. The V call is TRBV5-4, the J call TRBJ1-4, with D maybe TRBD1 (6 bases). CDR1 and CDR2 from the germline V gene are SGHNT and YYREEE (reference sequence). The CDR3 has 12 residues. V gave up 4 bases and J gave up 11 bases, with 12 bases separating them.